The 19 T cell receptor beta chains below come from one sample, sequenced in a study of T cell responses to AZD1222 COVID-19 vaccine. Generated by immunoSEQ multiplex PCR, the TCRdb table keeps only in-frame clones and is missing some. The profile shows about 170,000 clones, 90% of them singletons. The sequenced sample was peripheral blood, obtained on day 0 of AZD1222 vaccination. These receptors came from an adult in good health.

The J gene is TRBJ2-1, the V gene TRBV6-5, with 9 bases that match TRBD2. CDR3 length: 16 residues. CDR1 and CDR2 from the germline V gene are MNHEY and SVGAGI. V lost 2 bases to trimming and J lost 6 bases; unmatched junction nucleotides: 8. CDR3 DNA: TGTGCCAGCAGTTACCCCTCTAGCGGGGCCCGCAATGAGCAGTTCTTC. This encodes CASSYPSSGARNEQFF.

This chain joins TRBV13 and TRBJ1-3, with TRBD1 identical over 8 bases. CDR3 size: 15 residues. V shed 5 bases, J shed 2 bases, and the junction held 5 bases outside the gene matches. Germline CDR1 reads PRHDT; CDR2 reads FYEKMQ (reference sequence). CDR3 sequence reads: CASSIKTGAGNTIYF. The CDR3 DNA reads TGTGCCAGCAGCATAAAGACAGGGGCTGGAAACACCATATATTTT.

The chain combines TRBV6-5 with TRBJ2-7; D uncertain. Between the trimmed V and J ends, which lost 0 bases and 3 bases, there was a span of 6 bases. The germline gives CDR1 MNHEY, CDR2 SVGAGI. This CDR3 has 13 amino acids. CDR3 in amino acids: CASSYSSYYEQYF. CDR3 nucleotide sequence: TGTGCCAGCAGTTACTCGTCTTACTACGAGCAGTACTTC.

This chain connects TRBV6-2 or TRBV6-3 to TRBJ2-1; TRBD1 is a possible D gene (6 bases). The CDR3 has 17 amino acids. Germline V gene lookup returns CDR1 MNHEY and CDR2 SVGEGT. V lost 2 bases and J 3 bases, leaving 17 bases between the germline ends. The CDR3 coding sequence is TGTGCCAGCAGTTACAGTTCCCAGGACAGATACTACAATGAGCAGTTCTTC. Translating gives CASSYSSQDRYYNEQFF.

The chain has TRBV2 and TRBJ1-4, with a tentative D call TRBD1 (5 bases). Germline loops: CDR1 SNHLY, CDR2 FYNNEI. The CDR3 loop spans 13 amino acids. Trimming cost V 4 bases and J 8 bases, with 11 bases left between them. The CDR3 DNA is TGTGCCAGCAGTGGGGGCAGGGAGGAAAAACTGTTTTTT. It codes for CASSGGREEKLFF.

The chain is built from TRBV9 and TRBJ2-2; 14 bases match TRBD2. Losses at the gene ends were 3 bases for V and 1 base for J; bases not matched to a gene: 8. CDR1 and CDR2 (germline): SGDLS, YYNGEE. The CDR3 loop spans 19 amino acids. CDR3 in amino acids: CASSGRGLAGGLNTGELFF. DNA for the CDR3: TGTGCCAGCAGCGGTCGCGGACTAGCGGGGGGCCTGAACACCGGGGAGCTGTTTTTT.

V and J are TRBV4-1 and TRBJ1-5; D gene uncertain. CDR1 and CDR2 from the germline V gene are MGHRA and YSYEKL. The CDR3 spans 15 residues. The V end was cut by 4 bases, the J end by 1 base, with 11 bases between. CDR3 protein: CASSREEKSNQPQHF. The CDR3 DNA reads TGCGCCAGCAGCCGAGAGGAAAAGAGCAATCAGCCCCAGCATTTT.

The chain carries TRBV7-7 and TRBJ2-5; maybe TRBD1 (6 bases). Trimming took 4 bases from V and 3 from J, leaving 9 bases between them. The CDR3 contains 13 residues. From germline, CDR1 is SSHAT and CDR2 FNYEAQ (reference sequence). CDR3 bases: TGTGCCAGCAGCTCGGACAGTAAAGAGACCCAGTACTTC. It specifies CASSSDSKETQYF.

Only a few counts were recorded for this clone. The V call is TRBV19, the J call TRBJ1-2; TRBD1 agrees at 8 bases. The CDR3 spans 15 residues. V was pared by 2 bases and J by 3 bases, with 5 bases of the junction left unmatched. Per the germline V gene, CDR1 is LNHDA and CDR2 is SQIVND (reference sequence). The CDR3 DNA is TGTGCCAGTAGTATACGGCCAGGGGGCCACTATGGCTACACCTTC. This sequence encodes CASSIRPGGHYGYTF.

This clone has just one count. The rearrangement joins TRBV11-3 to TRBJ2-7; D is tentatively TRBD1 or TRBD2 (5 bases each). V was shortened by 5 bases and J by 6 bases, with 14 bases between the two germline ends. Looked up from germline, CDR1 is SGHNT and CDR2 is YENEEA. This CDR3 comprises 13 residues. In nucleotides, the CDR3 is TGTGCCAGCAGCGGGACCGTAGGAGGCGAGCAGTACTTC. Amino acids: CASSGTVGGEQYF.

V usage is TRBV2 and J usage is TRBJ1-2, with D unclear. Germline lookup yields CDR1 SNHLY and CDR2 FYNNEI. V was shortened by 8 bases and J by 3 bases, with 16 bases between the two germline ends. CDR3 size: 14 residues. CDR3 DNA sequence: TGTGCCAGCGGAAGTAGGGAAGAAGACTATGGCTACACCTTC. It codes for CASGSREEDYGYTF.

The chain combines TRBV29-1 with TRBJ2-7, with D uncertain. CDR1 is SQVTM and CDR2 is ANQGSEA in the germline V gene. This CDR3 has 13 amino acids. V was trimmed by 4 bases and J by 4 bases, leaving 14 bases between them. The CDR3 sequence is CSVGEDFRYEQYF. Here the CDR3 DNA reads TGCAGCGTTGGCGAAGACTTCAGATACGAGCAGTACTTC.

This chain links TRBV2 with TRBJ2-5; D could derive from TRBD1 or TRBD2 (6 bases each). Germline V lookup: CDR1 SNHLY, CDR2 FYNNEI. V lost 6 bases to trimming and J lost 5 bases, with 13 bases between them. The CDR3 runs 13 residues. CDR3 loop: CASRGGLGETQYF. CDR3 in DNA: TGTGCCAGCAGGGGGGGCCTCGGGGAGACCCAGTACTTC. Full variable domain (outside the CDR3, taken from reference TRBV2 and TRBJ2-5): EPEVTQTPSHQVTQMGQEVILRCVPISNHLYFYWYRQILGQKVEFLVSFYNNEISEKSEIFDDQFSVERPDGSNFTLKIRSTKLEDSAMYFCASRGGLGETQYFGPGTRLLVL.

J is TRBJ2-2 and V is TRBV27, with TRBD1 as a possible D gene (6 bases). V gave up 2 bases and J gave up 3 bases, with 10 bases separating them. Germline V lookup: CDR1 MNHEY, CDR2 SMNVEV (reference sequence). This CDR3 is 15 amino acids long. The CDR3 is CASSLMGADTGELFF. CDR3 nucleotides: TGTGCCAGCAGTTTAATGGGGGCCGACACCGGGGAGCTGTTTTTT.

This rearrangement joins TRBV15 to TRBJ1-1; no reliable D call. Germline V gives CDR1 LNHNV, CDR2 YYDKDF (reference sequence). V was cut by 5 bases and J by 0 bases, with 10 bases left in between. This CDR3 has 14 residues. CDR3 sequence: CATSPYPMNTEAFF. CDR3 bases: TGTGCCACCAGCCCCTACCCGATGAACACTGAAGCTTTCTTT.

This chain joins TRBV5-4 and TRBJ2-7; a weak D match, TRBD1 (5 bases). This CDR3 comprises 13 residues. Trimming cost V 3 bases and J 1 base, with 8 bases left between them. CDR1 and CDR2 (germline): SGHNT, YYREEE (reference sequence). CDR3 sequence reads: CASSSTGSYEQYF. CDR3 nucleotides: TGTGCCAGCAGCTCTACAGGATCCTACGAGCAGTACTTC.

The rearrangement links TRBV19 to TRBJ1-2; D perhaps matches TRBD1 (6 bases). This CDR3 has 14 residues. V was shortened by 4 bases and J by 2 bases, with 11 bases between the two germline ends. The germline V gene encodes CDR1 LNHDA and CDR2 SQIVND (reference sequence). This CDR3 reads CASSNDRTNYGYTF. The DNA for the CDR3 is TGTGCCAGTAGTAACGACAGGACCAACTATGGCTACACCTTC. The whole variable domain, filled in from reference TRBV19 and TRBJ1-2, reads DGGITQSPKYLFRKEGQNVTLSCEQNLNHDAMYWYRQDPGQGLRLIYYSQIVNDFQKGDIAEGYSVSREKKESFPLTVTSAQKNPTAFYLCASSNDRTNYGYTFGSGTRLTVV.

The chain combines TRBV6-5 with TRBJ2-7; TRBD1 matches at 12 bases. After removal of 10 bases from V and 5 bases from J, the junction contained 9 bases not matched to a gene. Germline V gene lookup returns CDR1 MNHEY and CDR2 SVGAGI. The CDR3 extends over 14 amino acids. The CDR3 reads CATTGTGGFNEQYF. CDR3 nucleotides: TGTGCCACAACCGGGACAGGGGGCTTCAACGAGCAGTACTTC.

This sequence joins TRBV6-1 and TRBJ1-2; D is undetermined. Trimming stripped 3 bases from V and 4 bases from J, with 12 bases between. Germline V lookup: CDR1 MNHNS, CDR2 SASEGT. The CDR3 sequence is 14 residues long. The CDR3 here is CASSDSQTGYGYTF. As DNA, the CDR3 is TGTGCCAGCAGTGATAGCCAGACGGGCTATGGCTACACCTTC.